The entry that follows covers one T cell receptor beta chain sequence. Its matching antigen is unknown. The table came from immunoSEQ multiplex PCR; TCRdb's copy has only in-frame clones and leaves some out. The sample has 17,000 or so clones, just under 75% seen once. The data were taken from a study of pediatric ulcerative colitis. Regarding the study as a whole: Blood-rectal clonal overlap within each person was significantly higher in ulcerative colitis patients than controls. Rectal repertoires separated controls, mild-moderate and acute severe colitis.

One to two pinch biopsies were taken from the rectum during colonoscopy. CDR3 length: 12 amino acids. Germline V CDR1 and CDR2: MDHEN, SYDVKM. V was pared by 4 bases and J by 11 bases, with 11 bases between. The chain employs TRBV28 and TRBJ1-4; D is possibly TRBD1 (6 bases). This clonotype was obtained from a girl between 5 and 17 years old with moderate ulcerative colitis. The specimen sequenced was gut tissue. The CDR3 DNA follows: TGTGCCAGCAGTTCCGGGACATTGAAACTGTTTTTT. This gives the protein CASSSGTLKLFF.